The T cell receptor beta chain described here comes from a study of cytomegalovirus exposure and HLA in healthy donors. Background on the study: In a later analysis, it was reported that the 110 or so validation repertoires had been produced on the same platform as the 700 or so repertoires belonging to the first cohort.

These donors were members of the 120-subject validation cohort, a group separate from the approximately 670-subject first cohort. The V segment lost 2 bases and the J segment 3 bases; nucleotides outside the gene matches: 4. The CDR3 is 14 residues long. CDR1 SNHLY and CDR2 FYNNEI come from the germline V gene. Assay: immunoSEQ multiplex PCR; the TCRdb copy retains only in-frame clones and omits some. The sample includes tens of thousands of clones, about 93% seen only once; the top ten take 2.5% to 4%. Comments on this clone: The antigen is not known.

The study, taken as a whole, reports: Some TCR beta chains (around 160 of them) were listed as cytomegalovirus-associated. Most observed TCR sequences were rare, whereas some public TCRs were detected in many donors.

This clonotype originated in a young man in good health and CMV-seronegative. The V gene is TRBV2, the J gene TRBJ2-7, with TRBD1 identical over 7 bases. Sequenced sample: PBMCs. The CDR3 nucleotides are TGTGCCAGCAGTGAACGACAGGGAAACTACGAGCAGTACTTC. Encoded protein: CASSERQGNYEQYF.